This record looks at one T cell receptor (beta chain) sequence and its context. Researchers took RNA transcripts and amplified the TCR beta CDR3 regions from them. First-round RT-PCR of the TCR CDR3 relied on the HTBI primer set. TCRdb re-derived calls from the multiplex PCR reads in MiXCR, one entry per CDR3 protein. The data show about 640,000 distinct CDR3 sequences, approximately 15% seen once. This record comes from a study of T cells in Graves' hyperthyroidism and ophthalmopathy. The clonotype originates from a woman in her fifties or sixties with Graves' ophthalmopathy. The sequenced sample was blood.

CDR3 bases: TGTGCCACCAGTGATTCAGGGTTTTCTGGTAATCAGCCCCAGCATTTT. Translated: CATSDSGFSGNQPQHF. The chain joins TRBV24-1 to TRBJ1-5; perhaps TRBD1 as D (5 bases). Germline lookup yields CDR1 KGHDR and CDR2 SFDVKD. CDR3 length: 16 residues. V was trimmed by 2 bases and J by 4 bases, leaving 14 bases between them.